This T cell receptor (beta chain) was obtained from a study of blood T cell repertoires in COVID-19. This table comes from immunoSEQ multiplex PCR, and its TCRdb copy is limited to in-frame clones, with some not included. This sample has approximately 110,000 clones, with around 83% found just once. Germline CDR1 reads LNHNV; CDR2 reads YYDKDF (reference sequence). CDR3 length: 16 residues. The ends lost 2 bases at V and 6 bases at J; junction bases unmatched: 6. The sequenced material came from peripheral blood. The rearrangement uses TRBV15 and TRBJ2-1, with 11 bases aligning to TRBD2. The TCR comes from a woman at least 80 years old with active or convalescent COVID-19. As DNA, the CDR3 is TGTGCCACCAGCAGATATAGCGGGAGGGGCTCCAATGAGCAGTTCTTC. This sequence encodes CATSRYSGRGSNEQFF.